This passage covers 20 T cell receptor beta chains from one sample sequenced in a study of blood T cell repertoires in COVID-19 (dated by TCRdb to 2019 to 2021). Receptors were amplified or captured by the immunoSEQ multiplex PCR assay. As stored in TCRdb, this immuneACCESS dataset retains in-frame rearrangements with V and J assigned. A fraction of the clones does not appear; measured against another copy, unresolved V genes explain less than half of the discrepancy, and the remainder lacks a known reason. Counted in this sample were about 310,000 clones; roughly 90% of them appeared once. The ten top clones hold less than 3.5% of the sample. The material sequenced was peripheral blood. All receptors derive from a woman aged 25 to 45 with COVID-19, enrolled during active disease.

CDR3 region: CASSHHRASLSSGANVLTF. DNA of the CDR3: TGTGCCAGCAGCCACCACAGGGCCTCCCTTAGCTCTGGGGCCAACGTCCTGACTTTC. The rearrangement joins TRBV3-1 (or the pseudogene TRBV3-2) to TRBJ2-6; D is possibly TRBD1 (6 bases). Per germline, CDR1 LGHDT and CDR2 YNNKEL (reference sequence). This CDR3 is 19 amino acids long. Trimming took 3 bases from V and 0 from J, leaving 18 bases between them.

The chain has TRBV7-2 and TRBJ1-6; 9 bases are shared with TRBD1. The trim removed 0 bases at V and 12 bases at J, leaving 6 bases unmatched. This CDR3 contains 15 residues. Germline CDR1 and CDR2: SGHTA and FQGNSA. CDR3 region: CASSLALQGARPLHF. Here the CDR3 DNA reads TGTGCCAGCAGCTTAGCTTTACAGGGGGCAAGACCCCTCCACTTT.

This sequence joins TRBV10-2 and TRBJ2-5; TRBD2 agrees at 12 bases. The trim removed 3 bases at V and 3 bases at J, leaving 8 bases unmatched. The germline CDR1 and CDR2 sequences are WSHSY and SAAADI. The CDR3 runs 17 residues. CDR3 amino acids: CASSDGRLAGVKETQYF. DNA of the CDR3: TGCGCCAGCAGTGATGGGCGACTAGCGGGAGTCAAAGAGACCCAGTACTTC.

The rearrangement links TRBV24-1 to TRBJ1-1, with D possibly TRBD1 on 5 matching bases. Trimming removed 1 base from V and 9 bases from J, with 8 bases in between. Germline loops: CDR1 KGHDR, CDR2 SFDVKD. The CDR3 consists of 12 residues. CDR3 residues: CATSDLKGKAFF. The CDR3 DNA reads TGTGCCACCAGTGATTTAAAGGGGAAAGCTTTCTTT.

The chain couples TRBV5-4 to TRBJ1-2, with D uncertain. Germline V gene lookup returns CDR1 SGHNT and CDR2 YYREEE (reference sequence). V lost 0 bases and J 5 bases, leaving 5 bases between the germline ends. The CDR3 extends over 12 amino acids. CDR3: CASSLDNYGYTF. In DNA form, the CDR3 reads TGTGCCAGCAGCTTGGACAATTATGGCTACACCTTC.

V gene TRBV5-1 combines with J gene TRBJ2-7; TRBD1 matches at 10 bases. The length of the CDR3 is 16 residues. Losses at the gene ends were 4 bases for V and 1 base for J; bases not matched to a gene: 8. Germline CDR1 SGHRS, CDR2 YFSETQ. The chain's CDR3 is CASSLGPGQGSYEQYF. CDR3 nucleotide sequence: TGCGCCAGCAGCCTCGGCCCGGGACAGGGGTCCTACGAGCAGTACTTC.

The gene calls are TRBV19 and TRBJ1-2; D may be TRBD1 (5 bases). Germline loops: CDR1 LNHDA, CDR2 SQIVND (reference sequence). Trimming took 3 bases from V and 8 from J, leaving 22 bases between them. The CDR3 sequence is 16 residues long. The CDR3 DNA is TGTGCCAGTAGTATTAGGCCCCGAGACAGCTATAGGGGCTACACCTTC. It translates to CASSIRPRDSYRGYTF.

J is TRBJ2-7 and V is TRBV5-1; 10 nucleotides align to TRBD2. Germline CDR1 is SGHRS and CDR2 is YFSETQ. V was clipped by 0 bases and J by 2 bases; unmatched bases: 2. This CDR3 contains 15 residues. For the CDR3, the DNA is TGCGCCAGCAGCTTGGATCTAGCGGGAGCCTACGAGCAGTACTTC. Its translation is CASSLDLAGAYEQYF. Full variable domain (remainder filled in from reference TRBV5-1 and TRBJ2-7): KAGVTQTPRYLIKTRGQQVTLSCSPISGHRSVSWYQQTPGQGLQFLFEYFSETQRNKGNFPGRFSGRQFSNSRSEMNVSTLELGDSALYLCASSLDLAGAYEQYFGPGTRLTVT.

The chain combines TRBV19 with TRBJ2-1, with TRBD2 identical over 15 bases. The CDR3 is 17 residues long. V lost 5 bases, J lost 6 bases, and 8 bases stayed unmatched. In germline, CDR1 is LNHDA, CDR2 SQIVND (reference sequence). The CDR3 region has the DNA TGTGCCAGTAGTCCCGGACTAGCGGGAGGGAGGGGCAATGAGCAGTTCTTC. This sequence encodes CASSPGLAGGRGNEQFF.

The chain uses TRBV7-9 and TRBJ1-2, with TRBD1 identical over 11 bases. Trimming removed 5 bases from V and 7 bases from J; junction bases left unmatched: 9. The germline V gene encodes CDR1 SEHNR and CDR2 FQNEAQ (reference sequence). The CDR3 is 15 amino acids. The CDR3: CASSIPGQGVGGYTF. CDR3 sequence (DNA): TGTGCCAGCAGCATTCCGGGACAGGGGGTAGGTGGCTACACCTTC.

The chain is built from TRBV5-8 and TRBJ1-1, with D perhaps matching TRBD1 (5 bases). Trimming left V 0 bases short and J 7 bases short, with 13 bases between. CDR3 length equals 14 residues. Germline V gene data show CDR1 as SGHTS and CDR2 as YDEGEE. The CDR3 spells CASSLELPGNEAFF. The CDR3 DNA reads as TGTGCCAGCAGCTTGGAGCTTCCAGGGAATGAAGCTTTCTTT. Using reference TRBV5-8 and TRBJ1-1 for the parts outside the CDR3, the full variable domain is EAGVTQSPTHLIKTRGQQATLRCSPISGHTSVYWYQQALGLGLQFLLWYDEGEERNRGNFPPRFSGRQFPNYSSELNVNALELEDSALYLCASSLELPGNEAFFGQGTRLTVV.

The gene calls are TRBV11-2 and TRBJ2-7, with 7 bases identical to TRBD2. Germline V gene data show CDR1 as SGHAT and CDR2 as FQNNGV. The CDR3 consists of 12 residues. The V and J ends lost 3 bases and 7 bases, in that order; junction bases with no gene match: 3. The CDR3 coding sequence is TGTGCCAGCAGCTTGGGGGGGATGGAGCAGTACTTC. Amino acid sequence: CASSLGGMEQYF. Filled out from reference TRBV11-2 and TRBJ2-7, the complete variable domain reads EAGVAQSPRYKIIEKRQSVAFWCNPISGHATLYWYQQILGQGPKLLIQFQNNGVVDDSQLPKDRFSAERLKGVDSTLKIQPAKLEDSAVYLCASSLGGMEQYFGPGTRLTVT.

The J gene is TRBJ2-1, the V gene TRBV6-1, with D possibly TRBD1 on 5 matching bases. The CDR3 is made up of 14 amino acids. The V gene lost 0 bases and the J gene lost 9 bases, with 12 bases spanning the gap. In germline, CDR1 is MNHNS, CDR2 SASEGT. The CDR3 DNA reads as TGTGCCAGCAGTGAAGCGGGCCTAGGGGCTGAGCAGTTCTTC. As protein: CASSEAGLGAEQFF.

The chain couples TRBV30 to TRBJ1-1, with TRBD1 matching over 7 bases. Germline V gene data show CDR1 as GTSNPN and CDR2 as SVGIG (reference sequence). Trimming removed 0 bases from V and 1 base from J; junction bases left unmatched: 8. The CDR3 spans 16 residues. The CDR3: CAWSVIKGQRNTEAFF. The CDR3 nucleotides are TGTGCCTGGAGTGTCATTAAGGGACAGAGGAACACTGAAGCTTTCTTT.

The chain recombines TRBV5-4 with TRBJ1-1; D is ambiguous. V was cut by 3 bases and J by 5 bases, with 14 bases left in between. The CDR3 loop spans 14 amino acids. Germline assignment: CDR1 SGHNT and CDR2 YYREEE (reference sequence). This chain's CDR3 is CASSYDTRTTEAFF. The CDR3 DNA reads TGTGCCAGCAGCTATGACACCCGAACGACTGAAGCTTTCTTT.

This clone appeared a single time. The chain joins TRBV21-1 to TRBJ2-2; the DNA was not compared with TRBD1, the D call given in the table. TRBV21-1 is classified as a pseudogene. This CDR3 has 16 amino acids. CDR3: CASSKPGTPNTGELFF. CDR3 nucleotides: TGTGCCAGCAGCAAACCAGGCACTCCGAACACCGGGGAGCTGTTTTTT.

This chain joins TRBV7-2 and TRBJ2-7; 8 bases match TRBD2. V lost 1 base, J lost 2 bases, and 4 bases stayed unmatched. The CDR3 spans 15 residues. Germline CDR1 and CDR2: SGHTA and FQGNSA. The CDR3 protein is CASSLEGSGAYEQYF. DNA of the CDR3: TGTGCCAGCAGCTTAGAGGGTAGCGGGGCCTACGAGCAGTACTTC.

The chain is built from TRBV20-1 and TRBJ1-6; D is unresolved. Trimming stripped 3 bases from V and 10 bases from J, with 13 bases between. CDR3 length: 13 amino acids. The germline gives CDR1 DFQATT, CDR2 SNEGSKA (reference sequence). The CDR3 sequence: CSASQELKSPLHF. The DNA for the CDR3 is TGCAGTGCTAGTCAGGAACTGAAATCACCCCTCCACTTT.

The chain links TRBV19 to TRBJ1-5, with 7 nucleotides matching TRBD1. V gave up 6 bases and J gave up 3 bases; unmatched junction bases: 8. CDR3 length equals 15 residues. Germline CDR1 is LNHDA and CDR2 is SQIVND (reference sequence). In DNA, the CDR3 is TGTGCCAGTAGGCAGGGGGGCATACTCAATCAGCCCCAGCATTTT. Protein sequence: CASRQGGILNQPQHF.

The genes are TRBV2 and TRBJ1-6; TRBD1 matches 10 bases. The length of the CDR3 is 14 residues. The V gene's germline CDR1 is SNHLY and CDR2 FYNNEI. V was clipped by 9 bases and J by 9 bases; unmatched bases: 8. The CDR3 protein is CASRGGDRGSPLHF. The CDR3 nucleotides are TGTGCCAGTCGTGGGGGGGACAGGGGTTCACCCCTCCACTTT.